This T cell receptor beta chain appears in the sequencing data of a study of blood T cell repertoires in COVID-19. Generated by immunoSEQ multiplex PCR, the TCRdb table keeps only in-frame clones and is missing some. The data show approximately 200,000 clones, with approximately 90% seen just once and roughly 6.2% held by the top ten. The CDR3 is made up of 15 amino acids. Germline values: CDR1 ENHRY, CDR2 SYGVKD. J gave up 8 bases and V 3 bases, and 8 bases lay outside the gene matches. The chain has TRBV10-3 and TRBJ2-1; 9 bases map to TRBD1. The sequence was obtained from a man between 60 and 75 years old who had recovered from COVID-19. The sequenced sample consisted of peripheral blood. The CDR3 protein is CAISDWDRASDEQFF. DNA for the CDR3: TGTGCCATCAGTGACTGGGACAGGGCTTCGGATGAGCAGTTCTTC.